What follows is one TCR beta chain and its context. The sample originates from a study of low-dose radiotherapy and immunotherapy resistance in tumors. The sample's time point: before trial treatment. The donors' regimen was nivolumab, ipilimumab, aspirin, low-dose cyclophosphamide and low-dose radiotherapy. The germline CDR1 and CDR2 sequences are SGHKS and YYEKEE (reference sequence). V was pared by 4 bases and J by 6 bases, with 14 bases of the junction left unmatched. This CDR3 has 17 amino acids. Gene-specific TRAV and TRBV primers were used for first-strand cDNA, covering alpha and beta chains. For amplifying TCRs, the PCR ran for about 20 cycles with Phusion, which was used together with a constant-region primer and the adapter on the V primers. In vitro transcription was used to amplify the isolated mRNA. TCRdb fed the reads into MiXCR, producing one record per CDR3 protein. This sample has 70,000 to 95,000 distinct CDR3 sequences, with about a sixth found just once.

This rearrangement joins TRBV5-5 to TRBJ2-3, with 10 positions matching TRBD2. This TCR was recovered from a male donor with prostate cancer. The sequencing here drew on PBMCs, taken before treatment. The CDR3 reads CASSSLVGSGGADTQYF. As DNA, the CDR3 is TGTGCCAGCAGCAGTTTAGTGGGAAGCGGGGGGGCGGATACGCAGTATTTT.